The sequence of this T cell receptor (beta chain) was determined in a study of T cell responses to AZD1222 COVID-19 vaccine. Clones were sequenced by immunoSEQ multiplex PCR, and TCRdb holds only the in-frame ones, with some missing. The sample records approximately 140,000 clones, about 92% being singletons. This CDR3 comprises 13 residues. The germline V gene encodes CDR1 SEHNR and CDR2 FQNEAQ (reference sequence). Germline trimming cut 4 bases from V and 5 bases from J; bases unmatched to any gene: 3. Sequencing was performed on peripheral blood, taken on day 0 of MenACWY control vaccination. The sequence derives from an adult in good health. The gene calls are TRBV7-9 and TRBJ2-7, with 9 bases aligning to TRBD1. CDR3 DNA sequence: TGTGCCAGCAGCTACCGGGACAGGGACGAGCAGTACTTC. It encodes CASSYRDRDEQYF. Filled out from reference TRBV7-9 and TRBJ2-7, the complete variable domain reads DTGVSQNPRHKITKRGQNVTFRCDPISEHNRLYWYRQTLGQGPEFLTYFQNEAQLEKSRLLSDRFSAERPKGSFSTLEIQRTEQGDSAMYLCASSYRDRDEQYFGPGTRLTVT.